This T cell receptor (beta chain) was retrieved from a study of blood T cells in healthy people across ages (dated by TCRdb to 2014 to 2015). In the study overall: In model experiments, template switching captured roughly one uniquely barcoded TCR beta cDNA molecule for every two T cells. The study measured age-related changes in TCR beta repertoire diversity using deep sequencing normalized with unique cDNA molecular identifiers. Four age groups were formed from the donors: young (average about 15 years), middle-aged (less than 40), aged (roughly 56) and long-lived (more than 75). Donors of different ages were randomly distributed across sequencing lanes to avoid experimental bias. The study analyzed two additional independent replicas of 1 million unique cDNA reads from the same blood draw for two donors, one aged 18 to 30 and one aged 80 or older. What the study reported, not specific to this receptor: Donor CMV infection status was unknown, potentially confounding age-related changes in expanded clonotypes. Compared with the aged group, more naive CD4+ T cells, fewer expanded clones and increased TCR diversity were shown by the long-lived group, suggesting age selection. Total diversity estimates from one million sequenced T cells were considered lower bounds and underestimates. A strong correlation was found between observed TCR beta diversity and the percentage of naive T cells measured by flow cytometry. Since profiling was done on bulk unsorted PBMCs, naive and antigen-experienced compartments could not be conclusively compared. As age increased, observed TCR beta diversity per million T cells dropped in a roughly linear way, and a significant reduction was already evident by age about 40.

Concerning this clonotype: Its antigen is unknown. No much larger clone exists at a distance of one base, and base qualities are not known.

The protocol used for the library was 5' RACE. Sequenced using an Illumina HiSeq 2500. A second PCR of about 7 to 12 cycles was performed with a sample-barcoded 5' primer and a J-beta primer mix. Each TCR beta cDNA molecule received a unique molecular identifier from a template-switch 5' adaptor carrying 12 random nucleotides. At least 2.5 million CDR3-containing paired-end reads were obtained from each sample. All of the RNA was converted into first-strand cDNA using the Mint cDNA synthesis kit, with a TRBC-specific oligonucleotide serving as the primer. Following uracil-DNA glycosylase treatment, a first 18-cycle PCR with universal primers M1SS and BC2_uni_R was performed on all cDNA. The authors' pipeline ran thus. For normalization, 1 million high-quality reads were randomly selected from each sample, with every read carrying a distinct molecular identifier. Instead of being binned into consensus sequences, reads with shared molecular identifiers were discarded. CDR3 identification, clonotype clustering and error correction used MiTCR with a Q25 quality threshold and the strictest error-elimination algorithm. Lower-bound total TCR beta diversity was estimated with a nonparametric unseen species model using Euler transformation. TCRdb reran the public reads through fastp at Q25 and MiXCR, keeping productive beta chains. Duplicate CDR3 protein sequences are folded into a single record with the most common DNA and genes. The V and J calls, along with clone size, are taken from TCRdb and not from the paper's own processing. In this sample the table shows more than 1.4 million distinct CDR3 sequences, around two fifths of which occur a single time. In total, the top ten clones hold roughly 7.9% of the sample.

The donors were some 39 Caucasian individuals from Russia, aged roughly 6 to 90 years, who were systemically healthy. Around 10 milliliters of peripheral blood were drawn from each donor into EDTA-treated Vacutainer tubes. Ficoll-Paque density-gradient centrifugation was used to isolate PBMCs, with at least 6.5 million per sample. Trizol reagent was used to extract total RNA from the PBMCs, yielding at least 5.5 micrograms per sample. For every donor, an aliquot of PBMCs went through flow cytometry to measure the percentages of naive CD45RAhigh/CD27high T cells. From a lookup of the germline V gene, CDR1 and CDR2 are SGHRS and YFSETQ. V drops 2 bases and J drops 3 bases, leaving 11 bases in between. The CDR3 sequence holds 15 residues, the cysteine and phenylalanine included. Of the read, only the CDR3 DNA is kept; its 45 bases are in frame from base 1.

The source is a woman between 18 and 30 years old in good health. Input material: blood. The sequence is built from TRBV5-1 and TRBJ2-2; 6 matching bases give a weak D call of TRBD1. The bases are TGCGCCAGCAGCTTTGCAGGGGCGGACACCGGGGAGCTGTTTTTT. Its amino acids are CASSFAGADTGELFF.